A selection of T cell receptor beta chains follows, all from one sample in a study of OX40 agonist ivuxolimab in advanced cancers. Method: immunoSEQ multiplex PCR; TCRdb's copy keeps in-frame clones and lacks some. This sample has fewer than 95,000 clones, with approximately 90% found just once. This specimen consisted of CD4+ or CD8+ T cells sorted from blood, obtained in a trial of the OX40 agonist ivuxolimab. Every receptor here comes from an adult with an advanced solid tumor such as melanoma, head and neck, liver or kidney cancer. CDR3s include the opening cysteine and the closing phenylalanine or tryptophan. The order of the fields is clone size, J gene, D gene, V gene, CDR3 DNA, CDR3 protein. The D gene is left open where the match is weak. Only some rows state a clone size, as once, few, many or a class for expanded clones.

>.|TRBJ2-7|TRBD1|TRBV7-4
TGTGCCAGCAGCTTATCCTTCACAGGGGGCTCCTACGAGCAGTACTTC
CASSLSFTGGSYEQYF
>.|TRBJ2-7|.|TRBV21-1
TGTGCCAGCAGCCTTCATCGCGGGCGGGAGGGTTCCTACGAGCAGTACTTC
CASSLHRGREGSYEQYF
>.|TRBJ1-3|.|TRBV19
TGTGCCAGTAGTACAGCCCTCGGGCAGCTCGGAAACACCATATATTTT
CASSTALGQLGNTIYF
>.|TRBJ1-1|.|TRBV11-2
TGTGCCAGCAGCTTAGTTTGGCCGGGCTTAGACACTGAAGCTTTCTTT
CASSLVWPGLDTEAFF
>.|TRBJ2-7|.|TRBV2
TGTGCCAGCAGTGACCTGGCGGGGGCGAACTCCTACGAGCAGTACTTC
CASSDLAGANSYEQYF
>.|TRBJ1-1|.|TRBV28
TGTGCCAGCAGTTTTGTACAGGGTATGTATGGTGGCACTGAAGCTTTCTTT
CASSFVQGMYGGTEAFF
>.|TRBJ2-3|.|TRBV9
TGTGCCAGCAGCGAAGTGGCCACAGATACGCAGTATTTT
CASSEVATDTQYF
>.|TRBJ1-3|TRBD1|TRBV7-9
TGTGCCAGCAGCCCCGGACAGGTTTCTGGAAACACCATATATTTT
CASSPGQVSGNTIYF
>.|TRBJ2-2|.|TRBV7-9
TGTGCCAGCAGCTTATTGGCAGGGCCCGGGGAGCTGTTTTTT
CASSLLAGPGELFF
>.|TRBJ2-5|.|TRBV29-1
TGCAGCGTTGAATTCAACAGGGTGAGCCAAGAGACCCAGTACTTC
CSVEFNRVSQETQYF
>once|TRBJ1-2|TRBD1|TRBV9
TGTGCCAGCAGCTTTGGGACAGGGGTGGCTGGCTACACCTTC
CASSFGTGVAGYTF
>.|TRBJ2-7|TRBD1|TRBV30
TGTGCCTGGAGTGTCGGGACAGGCTACGAGCAGTACTTC
CAWSVGTGYEQYF